A single sample gave rise to the 16 T cell receptor beta chains below, sequenced in a study of T cell responses to AZD1222 COVID-19 vaccine. Method: immunoSEQ multiplex PCR; TCRdb's copy keeps in-frame clones and lacks some. The table shows 150,000 or so clones, with 75% to 95% occurring only once. The starting material was peripheral blood, obtained on day 0 of MenACWY control vaccination. These receptors were taken from an adult in good health.

This chain links TRBV6-4 with TRBJ2-3; 7 bases match TRBD1. This CDR3 spans 15 amino acids. The germline gives CDR1 MRHNA, CDR2 SNTAGT. J was trimmed by 3 bases and V by 4 bases; bases with no gene match: 7. The CDR3 is CASSVRQGGTDTQYF. Here the CDR3 DNA reads TGTGCCAGCAGTGTCAGACAGGGTGGGACAGATACGCAGTATTTT.

The chain links TRBV27 to TRBJ2-1; D is possibly TRBD2 (6 bases). Germline V CDR1 and CDR2: MNHEY, SMNVEV (reference sequence). V was clipped by 2 bases and J by 7 bases, with 6 bases between them. The CDR3 contains 12 residues. CDR3 amino acids: CASSLGGNEQFF. The CDR3 DNA sequence: TGTGCCAGCAGTTTAGGGGGGAATGAGCAGTTCTTC.

The chain uses TRBV5-6 and TRBJ2-7; TRBD1 or TRBD2 may be the D gene (5 bases each). The V gene's germline CDR1 is SGHDT and CDR2 YYEEEE. The germline V and J ends were trimmed by 2 bases and 3 bases, with 18 bases remaining between them. This CDR3 has 16 amino acids. This CDR3 reads CASSFPPGTELYEQYF. CDR3 DNA sequence: TGTGCCAGCAGCTTCCCCCCCGGGACGGAGCTCTACGAGCAGTACTTC.

The V gene is TRBV6-5, the J gene TRBJ1-5; D not certain. V was cut by 2 bases and J by 9 bases, with 11 bases left in between. The CDR3 covers 13 residues. Germline V gene data show CDR1 as MNHEY and CDR2 as SVGAGI. The CDR3 DNA sequence: TGTGCCAGCAGTTACGGTCGGTGGAGGCCCCAGCATTTT. It encodes CASSYGRWRPQHF.

The J gene is TRBJ2-7, the V gene TRBV28; the match to TRBD1 covers 7 bases. Germline V CDR1 and CDR2: MDHEN, SYDVKM. The V gene end was trimmed by 7 bases and the J gene end by 2 bases; junction bases not matched to a gene: 8. The CDR3 totals 14 residues. This chain's CDR3 is CASIQQGPTYEQYF. CDR3 nucleotides: TGTGCCAGCATCCAACAGGGGCCAACCTACGAGCAGTACTTC.

To note about this clone: The sample carries other DNA sequences with the same CDR3. The chain uses TRBV7-8 and TRBJ2-7, with unresolved D. Trimming took 5 bases from V and 4 from J, leaving 6 bases between them. The CDR3 is 11 amino acids. The germline gives CDR1 SGHVS, CDR2 FQNEAQ. The CDR3 loop reads CASSPRYEQYF. Written as DNA, the CDR3 is TGTGCCAGCAGCCCCAGGTACGAGCAGTACTTC.

Concerning this clone: The same CDR3 arises from other DNA sequences in this sample as well. The CDR3 sequence is CASSLSGGNTEAFF. CDR3 sequence (DNA): TGTGCCAGCAGTTTATCGGGGGGGAACACTGAAGCTTTCTTT. The chain links TRBV27 to TRBJ1-1, with D maybe TRBD1 (5 bases). V was cut by 0 bases and J by 1 base, with 6 bases left in between. Germline assignment: CDR1 MNHEY and CDR2 SMNVEV (reference sequence). The CDR3 length is 14 residues.

This chain uses TRBV5-1 with TRBJ2-7; D call uncertain. This CDR3 spans 14 amino acids. Per the germline V gene, CDR1 is SGHRS and CDR2 is YFSETQ. Trimming stripped 0 bases from V and 1 base from J, with 8 bases between. The CDR3 region has the DNA TGCGCCAGCAGCTTGGACCACCGGTCCTACGAGCAGTACTTC. It encodes CASSLDHRSYEQYF.

V and J are TRBV5-5 and TRBJ2-7, with a possible D match to TRBD2 (5 bases). Germline V gene lookup returns CDR1 SGHKS and CDR2 YYEKEE (reference sequence). Between the trimmed V and J ends, which lost 2 bases and 2 bases, there was a span of 11 bases. The CDR3 sequence is 14 residues long. This CDR3 reads CASSFDDGTYEQYF. The CDR3 nucleotides are TGTGCCAGCAGCTTTGATGACGGGACCTACGAGCAGTACTTC.

V gene TRBV10-1 combines with J gene TRBJ2-5, with TRBD2 matching over 10 bases. From germline, CDR1 is WNHNN and CDR2 SYGVQD (reference sequence). This CDR3 has 15 residues. CDR3 sequence reads: CGPGGLAGALETQYF. CDR3 nucleotide sequence: TGCGGCCCCGGCGGCCTAGCGGGAGCGTTAGAGACCCAGTACTTC.

The chain is built from TRBV5-1 and TRBJ2-7; no firm D call. This CDR3 is 13 amino acids long. CDR1 SGHRS and CDR2 YFSETQ come from the germline V gene. Trimming pared 8 bases from V and 1 base from J, leaving 13 bases between. CDR3 amino acids: CASSFTVSYEQYF. DNA of the CDR3: TGCGCCAGTTCATTTACTGTTTCCTACGAGCAGTACTTC.

The chain couples TRBV2 to TRBJ2-2; TRBD2 matches at 8 bases. Per germline, CDR1 SNHLY and CDR2 FYNNEI. CDR3 size: 15 residues. V shed 6 bases and J 4 bases; nucleotides not matched to a gene: 7. CDR3 nucleotides: TGTGCCAGCAGCGGCCAGACTAGCGTCACCGGGGAGCTGTTTTTT. Its translation is CASSGQTSVTGELFF. The whole variable domain, remainder taken from reference TRBV2 and TRBJ2-2, is EPEVTQTPSHQVTQMGQEVILRCVPISNHLYFYWYRQILGQKVEFLVSFYNNEISEKSEIFDDQFSVERPDGSNFTLKIRSTKLEDSAMYFCASSGQTSVTGELFFGEGSRLTVL.

The rearrangement joins TRBV19 to TRBJ1-4, with 10 bases that match TRBD1. This CDR3 is built from 13 residues. V lost 5 bases, J lost 7 bases, and 1 base stayed unmatched. Germline values: CDR1 LNHDA, CDR2 SQIVND (reference sequence). This chain's CDR3 is CASSRDRGEKLFF. CDR3 nucleotides: TGTGCCAGTAGTCGGGACAGGGGTGAAAAACTGTTTTTT.

The J gene is TRBJ2-7, the V gene TRBV6-5; possible D gene TRBD2, 5 bases. V was trimmed by 4 bases and J by 1 base, leaving 14 bases between them. The CDR3 is 15 amino acids. The germline CDR1 and CDR2 sequences are MNHEY and SVGAGI. The CDR3 DNA is TGTGCCAGCAGTTCAGCGGCGGCCCAGTCCTACGAGCAGTACTTC. Translated, it gives CASSSAAAQSYEQYF.

V usage is TRBV12-3 or TRBV12-4 and J usage is TRBJ1-1; D gene uncertain. Deletions cut 7 bases from V and 5 bases from J, with 11 bases between. This CDR3 contains 12 residues. The CDR3 sequence: CASNFVGTEAFF. CDR3 coding DNA: TGTGCCAGCAATTTCGTAGGGACTGAAGCTTTCTTT.

This chain joins TRBV12-3 or TRBV12-4 and TRBJ1-2; no definite D call. Trimming left V 3 bases short and J 8 bases short, with 13 bases between. The CDR3 is made up of 13 amino acids. The CDR3 region is CASSFPGGSGYTF. The CDR3, as DNA: TGTGCCAGCAGTTTCCCGGGCGGATCGGGCTACACCTTC.